Presented here are 8 T cell receptor beta chains from one specimen sequenced in a study of blood T cell repertoires in COVID-19. TCRdb's copy holds only in-frame clones and misses some; the assay was immunoSEQ multiplex PCR. The table records 200,000 to 250,000 clones, about 90% of them present only once. The sequenced sample consisted of PBMCs or T cells enriched from blood (not recorded which). Receptor source: a man aged 25-40 years who had been exposed to COVID-19.

The chain is built from TRBV25-1 and TRBJ1-2, with TRBD1 identical over 10 bases. CDR3 length: 15 residues. The V and J ends lost 3 bases and 7 bases, in that order; junction bases with no gene match: 8. Germline CDR1 MGHDK, CDR2 SYGVNS. The CDR3 DNA sequence: TGTGCCAGCAGTGAGGTACCCGGACAGGGGGGTGGCTACACCTTC. Protein product: CASSEVPGQGGGYTF.

This chain connects TRBV9 to TRBJ1-6; perhaps TRBD1 as D (5 bases). The V end lost 0 bases, the J end lost 10 bases, and 11 bases lay between the germline ends. Germline V lookup: CDR1 SGDLS, CDR2 YYNGEE. This CDR3 spans 14 amino acids. CDR3 sequence (DNA): TGTGCCAGCAGCGTAGCTGGGGCAAGGTCACCCCTCCACTTT. This encodes CASSVAGARSPLHF.

The rearrangement joins TRBV10-3 to TRBJ2-5; 16 positions agree with TRBD2. The CDR3 contains 17 residues. Germline loops: CDR1 ENHRY, CDR2 SYGVKD. V lost 2 bases, J lost 5 bases, and 5 bases stayed unmatched. The CDR3 DNA sequence: TGTGCCATCAGTGAGCCTGGGACTAGCGGGGGGGCGGAGACCCAGTACTTC. Its protein is CAISEPGTSGGAETQYF.

The chain carries TRBV19 and TRBJ2-3; no clear D. Trimming took 8 bases from V and 5 from J, leaving 8 bases between them. Germline CDR1 and CDR2: LNHDA and SQIVND (reference sequence). The CDR3 totals 11 residues. This CDR3 reads CASGGGDTQYF. In DNA, the CDR3 is TGTGCCAGTGGTGGCGGAGATACGCAGTATTTT. Full variable domain (outside the CDR3, taken from reference TRBV19 and TRBJ2-3): DGGITQSPKYLFRKEGQNVTLSCEQNLNHDAMYWYRQDPGQGLRLIYYSQIVNDFQKGDIAEGYSVSREKKESFPLTVTSAQKNPTAFYLCASGGGDTQYFGPGTRLTVL.

V and J are TRBV4-1 and TRBJ2-3; D is perhaps TRBD1 (6 bases). Germline-derived CDR1 and CDR2 are MGHRA and YSYEKL. V lost 5 bases and J lost 0, with 15 bases in between. The length of the CDR3 is 16 residues. CDR3 sequence reads: CASSARDKGSTDTQYF. The DNA for the CDR3 is TGCGCCAGCAGCGCCCGGGACAAGGGGAGCACAGATACGCAGTATTTT.

The V gene is TRBV19, the J gene TRBJ1-4; 8 bases agree with TRBD1. The CDR3 extends over 18 amino acids. Germline V CDR1 and CDR2: LNHDA, SQIVND (reference sequence). The V and J ends lost 7 bases and 4 bases, in that order; junction bases with no gene match: 17. Written as DNA, the CDR3 is TGTGCCAGTACGACCTGGACACGGACAGGGCAAGTTAATGAAAAACTGTTTTTT. It encodes CASTTWTRTGQVNEKLFF.

V usage is TRBV19 and J usage is TRBJ1-4; the D gene is possibly TRBD1 (5 bases). Germline-derived CDR1 and CDR2 are LNHDA and SQIVND (reference sequence). Trimming shortened V by 8 bases and J by 5 bases, and 15 bases separated the two germline ends. The CDR3 runs to 14 residues. This CDR3 reads CASGWDGLNEKLFF. CDR3 coding DNA: TGTGCCAGTGGGTGGGACGGACTAAATGAAAAACTGTTTTTT. The variable domain in full, with the rest retrieved from reference TRBV19 and TRBJ1-4, is DGGITQSPKYLFRKEGQNVTLSCEQNLNHDAMYWYRQDPGQGLRLIYYSQIVNDFQKGDIAEGYSVSREKKESFPLTVTSAQKNPTAFYLCASGWDGLNEKLFFGSGTQLSVL.

V and J are TRBV19 and TRBJ1-3, with 8 bases aligning to TRBD1. This CDR3 has 15 residues. Germline CDR1 and CDR2: LNHDA and SQIVND (reference sequence). V trimming: 3 bases; J trimming: 0 bases; junction bases outside the gene matches: 1. CDR3: CASSIGTGSGNTIYF. CDR3 nucleotide sequence: TGTGCCAGTAGTATCGGGACAGGCTCTGGAAACACCATATATTTT.